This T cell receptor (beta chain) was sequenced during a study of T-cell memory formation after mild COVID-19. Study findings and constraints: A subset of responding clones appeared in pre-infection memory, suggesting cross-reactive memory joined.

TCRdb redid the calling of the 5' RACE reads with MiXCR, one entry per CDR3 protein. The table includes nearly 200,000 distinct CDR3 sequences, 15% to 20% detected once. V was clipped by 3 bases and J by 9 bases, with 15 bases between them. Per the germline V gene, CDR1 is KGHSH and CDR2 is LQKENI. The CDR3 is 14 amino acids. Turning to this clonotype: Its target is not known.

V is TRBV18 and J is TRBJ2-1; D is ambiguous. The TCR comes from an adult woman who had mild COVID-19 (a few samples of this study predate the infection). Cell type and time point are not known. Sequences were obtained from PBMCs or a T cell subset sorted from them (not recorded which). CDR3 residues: CASSPNLLDVEQFF. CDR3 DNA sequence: TGTGCCAGCTCACCCAACCTCCTAGACGTTGAGCAGTTCTTC. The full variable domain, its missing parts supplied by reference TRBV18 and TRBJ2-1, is NAGVMQNPRHLVRRRGQEARLRCSPMKGHSHVYWYRQLPEEGLKFMVYLQKENIIDESGMPKERFSAEFPKEGPSILRIQQVVRGDSAAYFCASSPNLLDVEQFFGPGTRLTVL.